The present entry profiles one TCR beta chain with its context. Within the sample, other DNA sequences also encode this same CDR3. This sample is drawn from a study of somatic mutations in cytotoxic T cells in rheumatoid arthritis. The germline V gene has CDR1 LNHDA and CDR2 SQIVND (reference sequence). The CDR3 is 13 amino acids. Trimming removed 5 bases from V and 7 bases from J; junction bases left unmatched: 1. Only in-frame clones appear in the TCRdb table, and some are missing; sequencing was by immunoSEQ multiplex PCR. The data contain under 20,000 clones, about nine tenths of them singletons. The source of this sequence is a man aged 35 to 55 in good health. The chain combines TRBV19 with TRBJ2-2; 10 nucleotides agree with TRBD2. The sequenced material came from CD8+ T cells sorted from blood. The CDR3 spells CASSASGSGELFF. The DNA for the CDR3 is TGTGCCAGTAGTGCTAGCGGGAGCGGGGAGCTGTTTTTT.